Below, 3 T cell receptor beta chains from the same sample are listed, as sequenced in a study of blood T cell repertoires in COVID-19 (dated by TCRdb to 2019 to 2021). Library prep was done by the immunoSEQ multiplex PCR assay. TCRdb re-hosts the immuneACCESS table, in-frame sequences only. Its copies lack some clones; in the studies checked, an unresolved V gene accounts for under half of them, and the cause for the rest is not known. Counted in this sample were 120,000 to 150,000 clones; roughly 88% of them appeared once. Roughly 8% of the sample rests with the top ten. The specimen was peripheral blood. These receptors all come from a woman aged 60-75 years with COVID-19, enrolled during active disease.

This rearrangement joins TRBV18 to TRBJ1-2; 7 bases map to TRBD1. Trimming at V came to 3 bases and at J to 8 bases, leaving 30 bases not matched to a gene. The germline CDR1 and CDR2 sequences are KGHSH and LQKENI. The CDR3 is 21 amino acids. Here the CDR3 reads CASSPTGQIPEVRTGGRGYTF. DNA for the CDR3: TGTGCCAGCTCACCCACCGGACAAATTCCAGAAGTGAGGACAGGTGGCCGGGGCTACACCTTC.

V and J are TRBV6-2 or TRBV6-3 and TRBJ1-5; D is undetermined. Germline CDR1 and CDR2: MNHEY and SVGEGT. V dropped 6 bases and J dropped 3 bases, with 18 bases sitting between them. The CDR3 length is 16 residues. The chain's CDR3 is CASSPGETAFNQPQHF. The CDR3 DNA is TGTGCCAGCAGCCCCGGGGAGACGGCCTTCAATCAGCCCCAGCATTTT.

This clone was counted a few times. V and J are TRBV5-8 and TRBJ2-3; 7 bases are a match to TRBD2. This CDR3 region has 17 residues. In germline, CDR1 is SGHTS, CDR2 YDEGEE. The V gene end was trimmed by 4 bases and the J gene end by 1 base; junction bases not matched to a gene: 12. The CDR3 coding sequence is TGTGCCAGCAGCGCCCCGTACTTGGGGGGGGGCACAGATACGCAGTATTTT. Its translation is CASSAPYLGGGTDTQYF. Together with reference TRBV5-8 and TRBJ2-3, the CDR3 gives the full variable domain: EAGVTQSPTHLIKTRGQQATLRCSPISGHTSVYWYQQALGLGLQFLLWYDEGEERNRGNFPPRFSGRQFPNYSSELNVNALELEDSALYLCASSAPYLGGGTDTQYFGPGTRLTVL.